The rows below give T cell receptor beta chains drawn from one sample of a study of metastatic and nonmetastatic thyroid tumors. MiXCR was used by TCRdb to re-call the PCR reads. The sample lists over 15,000 clones, 25% to 30% occurring once. The material sequenced was tumor tissue. The receptors were gathered from a female donor with papillary thyroid cancer or a benign thyroid nodule (not recorded which). Some clones in this sample may be carry-over from other donors' samples. CDR3s include the opening cysteine and the closing phenylalanine or tryptophan. The order of the fields is J gene, D gene, clone size, V gene, CDR3 protein, CDR3 DNA. A D gene is named only where the DNA matches it firmly. Clone size is shown for a subset of rows, as once, few, many or a class of expanded clone.

J gene: TRBJ2-3; D gene: NA; clone size: few; V gene: TRBV5-1; CDR3 protein: CASSLETPTDTQYF; CDR3 DNA: TGCGCCAGCAGCTTGGAGACGCCAACAGATACGCAGTATTTT
J gene: TRBJ2-2; D gene: NA; clone size: medium-sized; V gene: TRBV6-1; CDR3 protein: CASSAPTVGFAGELFF; CDR3 DNA: TGTGCCAGCAGTGCGCCGACAGTGGGGTTCGCCGGGGAGCTGTTTTTT
J gene: TRBJ1-1; D gene: NA; clone size: many; V gene: TRBV6-1; CDR3 protein: CASSSQGRTEAFF; CDR3 DNA: TGTGCCAGCAGCTCCCAAGGGCGCACTGAAGCTTTCTTT
J gene: TRBJ1-5; D gene: NA; clone size: many; V gene: TRBV27; CDR3 protein: CAILWQGRGNQPQHF; CDR3 DNA: TGTGCCATCCTATGGCAGGGGAGAGGGAATCAGCCCCAGCATTTT
J gene: TRBJ2-7; D gene: TRBD1; clone size: NA; V gene: TRBV30; CDR3 protein: CAWRPNGQGRYEQYF; CDR3 DNA: TGTGCCTGGAGGCCAAACGGACAGGGGAGGTACGAGCAGTACTTC
J gene: TRBJ1-5; D gene: NA; clone size: few; V gene: TRBV6-1; CDR3 protein: CASSSTDRNQPQHF; CDR3 DNA: TGTGCCAGCAGTTCGACAGACAGAAATCAGCCCCAGCATTTT
J gene: TRBJ1-1; D gene: TRBD1; clone size: NA; V gene: TRBV20-1; CDR3 protein: CSATTDRGLEAFF; CDR3 DNA: TGCAGTGCCACCACGGACAGGGGACTTGAAGCTTTCTTT
J gene: TRBJ2-3; D gene: TRBD2; clone size: NA; V gene: TRBV11-2; CDR3 protein: CASRPGLAGVVFTDTQYF; CDR3 DNA: TGTGCCAGCAGACCAGGACTAGCGGGAGTCGTTTTCACAGATACGCAGTATTTT
J gene: TRBJ2-5; D gene: NA; clone size: few; V gene: TRBV7-2; CDR3 protein: CASSPPLSGRAFDTQYF; CDR3 DNA: TGTGCCAGCAGCCCTCCCTTGAGCGGTAGGGCCTTTGATACCCAGTACTTC
J gene: TRBJ2-1; D gene: TRBD2; clone size: once; V gene: TRBV10-3; CDR3 protein: CAISGLAGVNSYNEQFF; CDR3 DNA: TGTGCCATCAGTGGACTAGCGGGAGTCAATTCCTACAATGAGCAGTTCTTC
J gene: TRBJ2-7; D gene: NA; clone size: few; V gene: TRBV6-2/TRBV6-3; CDR3 protein: CASSYQVSYEQYF; CDR3 DNA: TGTGCCAGCAGTTACCAGGTTTCCTACGAGCAGTACTTC
J gene: TRBJ2-1; D gene: NA; clone size: once; V gene: TRBV5-1; CDR3 protein: CASSLTRPSSAGYNEQFF; CDR3 DNA: TGCGCCAGCAGCTTAACCCGGCCAAGTAGCGCGGGGTACAATGAGCAGTTCTTC
J gene: TRBJ2-1; D gene: TRBD2; clone size: medium-sized; V gene: TRBV7-9; CDR3 protein: CASSPLGGSSGNEQFF; CDR3 DNA: TGTGCCAGCAGTCCTTTGGGCGGGAGTAGTGGCAATGAGCAGTTCTTC
J gene: TRBJ2-5; D gene: TRBD1; clone size: few; V gene: TRBV7-2; CDR3 protein: CASSWATGTGSKTQYF; CDR3 DNA: TGTGCCAGCAGCTGGGCCACCGGGACAGGGAGTAAGACCCAGTACTTC
J gene: TRBJ1-6; D gene: NA; clone size: many; V gene: TRBV20-1; CDR3 protein: CSARSSTGYNSPLHF; CDR3 DNA: TGCAGTGCTAGATCCTCGACAGGTTATAATTCACCCCTCCACTTT
J gene: TRBJ2-1; D gene: NA; clone size: few; V gene: TRBV10-1; CDR3 protein: CASSESLGAINEQFF; CDR3 DNA: TGCGCCAGCAGTGAGTCGCTGGGGGCGATCAATGAGCAGTTCTTC
J gene: TRBJ2-5; D gene: NA; clone size: NA; V gene: TRBV20-1; CDR3 protein: CSAPRRETKYF; CDR3 DNA: TGCAGTGCTCCCCGGCGAGAGACCAAGTACTTC
J gene: TRBJ2-1; D gene: NA; clone size: many; V gene: TRBV19; CDR3 protein: CASSIDPSKNEQFF; CDR3 DNA: TGTGCCAGTAGTATAGATCCTTCCAAAAATGAGCAGTTCTTC
J gene: TRBJ2-2; D gene: TRBD2; clone size: NA; V gene: TRBV9; CDR3 protein: CASSPTSARAGELFF; CDR3 DNA: TGCGCCAGCAGCCCCACTAGCGCTCGGGCCGGTGAGCTGTTTTTT
J gene: TRBJ1-5; D gene: NA; clone size: few; V gene: TRBV7-9; CDR3 protein: CASSFYRYSNQPQHF; CDR3 DNA: TGTGCCAGCAGCTTTTACAGATATAGCAATCAGCCCCAGCATTTT
J gene: TRBJ2-2; D gene: NA; clone size: many; V gene: TRBV5-1; CDR3 protein: CASSGGTTGELFF; CDR3 DNA: TGCGCCAGCAGCGGAGGAACCACCGGGGAGCTGTTTTTT